Sequencing of this T cell receptor beta chain was carried out in a study of immune evolution from preneoplasia to lung adenocarcinoma (TCRdb year 2021). Concerning the study at large: HLA loss of heterozygosity was observed in approximately 7%, 15% and 30% of AIS, MIA and ADC lesions, respectively, and was not observed in any AAH lesions. The study profiled immune contexture across lung adenocarcinoma precursors and invasive adenocarcinoma using immune gene expression, TCR sequencing and multiplex immunofluorescence. Resected precursor lesions (AAH, AIS, MIA) and invasive adenocarcinomas were compared with paired morphologically normal lung tissue. Sample size was based on specimen availability rather than a prior power calculation. The immune data were integrated with whole exome sequencing and methylation data obtained from the same cohort of nodules. The overall cohort comprised under 70 patients with pulmonary nodules who underwent surgical resection. A total of under 60 patients contributed TCR sequencing data. According to the study, fewer than 130 samples went through TCR sequencing. Class I HLA alleles were inferred from exome data with POLYSOLVER, and allele-specific HLA loss was detected with LOHHLA.

This clone is deemed large (0.1 to 1%). No antigen is known for it. No much larger clone exists at a distance of one base, and base qualities are not known. Using the immunoSEQ hsTCRbeta Kit, TCR beta CDR3 regions were sequenced from DNA. The study's own analysis went as follows. The ImmunoSEQ Analyzer was used to analyse the TCR sequencing data. T cell clonality was defined as 1 minus Pielou's evenness computed on productive rearrangements. To measure T cell diversity, the inverse Simpson index was applied to productive templates. T cell density was defined as TCR beta template counts normalized to usable DNA, with usable DNA estimated by amplifying and sequencing housekeeping genes. Two-sided Kruskal-Wallis tests were used to compare TCR metrics between histologic stages. TCRdb re-hosts the immuneACCESS table, in-frame sequences only. Its copies lack some clones; in the studies checked, an unresolved V gene accounts for under half of them, and the cause for the rest is not known. Clone size and the V and J calls come from that table; the DNA yielded D and trimming. Here the sample has some 6,200 clones; about 84% occur a single time. The ten largest clones capture roughly 7.4% of the sample.

V gives up 0 bases and J gives up 0 bases, and the segment between their germline ends measures 9 bases. The CDR3 contains 15 residues, cysteine and phenylalanine counted. The DNA shown is the 45-base CDR3, in frame from base 1. In the germline V gene, CDR1 corresponds to SGDLS and CDR2 to YYNGEE. The paper as a whole reports these results and caveats: The findings were based on association rather than direct causation, and larger cohorts with long-term follow-up and longitudinal biopsies were deemed needed. Normal lung showed the highest clonality, whereas later-stage lesions appeared to have higher T cell density and diversity but lower clonality. Normal lung had the highest top T cell clone frequencies, and these frequencies appeared to fall progressively from AAH through AIS, MIA and invasive adenocarcinoma. Because all patients came from Japan and China, whether the findings apply to Western populations was uncertain. T cell clonality was highest in KRAS-mutant nodules compared with EGFR-mutant or double wild-type lesions.

Patients underwent resection in Japan or China between the mid-2010s and the late 2010s. The histologic diagnosis of each case was independently confirmed on H&E slides by two lung cancer pathologists. Premalignant or tumor cells were enriched for nucleic acid extraction by macro-dissection performed after pathologic assessment. FFPE tissue was used for DNA isolation with the AllPrep DNA/RNA FFPE Kit. What was sequenced was FFPE lung adenocarcinoma in situ tissue. The cell subset or site label on this specimen signifies: preinvasive adenocarcinoma in situ (AIS). This receptor chain uses TRBV9 and TRBJ1-1; D gene: possibly TRBD1, on 6 matching bases. The sequence was obtained from an older donor with lung adenocarcinoma. The CDR3 has the sequence CASSVEGVMNTEAFF. The sequenced DNA: TGTGCCAGCAGCGTAGAGGGGGTCATGAACACTGAAGCTTTCTTT.